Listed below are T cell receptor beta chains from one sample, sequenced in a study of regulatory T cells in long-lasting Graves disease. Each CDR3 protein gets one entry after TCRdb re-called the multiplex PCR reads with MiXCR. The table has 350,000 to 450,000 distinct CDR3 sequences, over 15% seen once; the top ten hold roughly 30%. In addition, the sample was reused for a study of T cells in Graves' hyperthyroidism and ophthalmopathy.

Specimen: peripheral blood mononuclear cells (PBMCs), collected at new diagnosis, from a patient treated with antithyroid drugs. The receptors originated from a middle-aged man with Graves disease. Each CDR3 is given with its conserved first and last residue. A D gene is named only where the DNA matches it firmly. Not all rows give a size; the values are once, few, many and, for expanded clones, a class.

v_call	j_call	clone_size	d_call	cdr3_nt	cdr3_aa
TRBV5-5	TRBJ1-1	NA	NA	TGTGCCAGCAGCGGGTGGACCCGGGGGACTGAAGCTTTCTTT	CASSGWTRGTEAFF
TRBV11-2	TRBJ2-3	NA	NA	TGTGCCAGCAGCCACCGGCGCCGGGCTACAGATACGCAGTATTTT	CASSHRRRATDTQYF
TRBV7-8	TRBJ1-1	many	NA	TGTGCCAGCAGCTTGCTTTTCCAGGCGAACACTGAAGCTTTCTTT	CASSLLFQANTEAFF
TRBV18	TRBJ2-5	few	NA	TGTGCCAGCTCACCGGAGCTCGGAGAGACCCAGTACTTC	CASSPELGETQYF
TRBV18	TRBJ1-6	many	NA	TGTGCCAGCTCAAAGGACAGACTAAGCTCCTATAATTCACCCCTCCACTTT	CASSKDRLSSYNSPLHF
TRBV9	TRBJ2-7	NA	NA	TGTGCCAGCAGCCCCCGTCTAGTCTACGAGCAGTACTTC	CASSPRLVYEQYF
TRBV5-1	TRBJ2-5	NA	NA	TGCGCCAGCAGCCTGGGATCGACGGAGACCCAGTACTTC	CASSLGSTETQYF
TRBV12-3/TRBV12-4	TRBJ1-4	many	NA	TGTGCCAGCAGTTTCTCTGGGGACGGAGAAAAACTGTTTTTT	CASSFSGDGEKLFF
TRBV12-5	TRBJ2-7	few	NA	TGTGCTAGTGGCGCGGACCTCTCGAGGAGCGAGCAGTACTTC	CASGADLSRSEQYF
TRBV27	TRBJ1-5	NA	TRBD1	TGTGCCAGCAGTTTGACAGGGTGGCAGCCCCAGCATTTT	CASSLTGWQPQHF
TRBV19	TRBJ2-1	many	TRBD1	TGTGCCAGTAGCCTCGGGGACAGGCGTAGCAATGAGCAGTTCTTC	CASSLGDRRSNEQFF
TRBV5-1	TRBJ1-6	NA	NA	TGCGCCAGCAGCTTGGGAGGGGTATTCGGTGATTCACCCCTCCACTTT	CASSLGGVFGDSPLHF
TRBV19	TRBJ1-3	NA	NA	TGTGCCAGTAGTATAAGCAGGCTTCGAGGAAACACCATATATTTT	CASSISRLRGNTIYF
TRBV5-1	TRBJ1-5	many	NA	TGCGCCAGCAGCTTCACCCCCAACCAGGGTCAGCCCCAGCATTTT	CASSFTPNQGQPQHF
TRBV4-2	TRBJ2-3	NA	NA	TGTGCCAGCAGCCAAGATAACGGGGGGCGGGCAGATACGCAGTATTTT	CASSQDNGGRADTQYF
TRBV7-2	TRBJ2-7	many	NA	TGTGCCAGCAGCTTTGCCTTTCAGGCAGGGCAGTACTTC	CASSFAFQAGQYF
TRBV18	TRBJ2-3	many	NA	TGTGCCAGCTCACCCGAAAACTTTAGGGGGGGAGATACGCAGTATTTT	CASSPENFRGGDTQYF
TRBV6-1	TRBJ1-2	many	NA	TGTGCCAGCAGTGAAGCGGGGGGTAACTATGGCTACACCTTC	CASSEAGGNYGYTF
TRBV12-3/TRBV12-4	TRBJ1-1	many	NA	TGTGCCAGACTAATCCAACGGACTGAAGCTTTCTTT	CARLIQRTEAFF
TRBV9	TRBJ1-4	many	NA	TGTGCCAGCAGCGTAGAGGCTACAGGGTGGGAGAATGAAAAACTGTTTTTT	CASSVEATGWENEKLFF
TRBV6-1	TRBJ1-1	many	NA	TGTGCCAGCACTAGGACGGTAGGCTGGGAAGCTTTCTTT	CASTRTVGWEAFF
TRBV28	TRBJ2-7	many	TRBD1	TGTGCCAGCAGTCGCCTCGACAGGGCGGGCTACGAGCAGTACTTC	CASSRLDRAGYEQYF
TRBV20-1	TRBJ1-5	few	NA	TGCAGTGCTAGAGACCGGATGGGCAATCAGCCCCAGCATTTT	CSARDRMGNQPQHF
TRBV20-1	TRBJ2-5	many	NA	TGCAGTGCTAGGGCGCGGATTTACCAAGAGACCCAGTACTTC	CSARARIYQETQYF
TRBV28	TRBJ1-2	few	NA	TGTGCCAGCACCCTGGGGCCACCATTTGGCTACACCTTC	CASTLGPPFGYTF